Below are 32 T cell receptor beta chains sequenced from a single sample in a study of cytomegalovirus exposure and HLA in healthy donors. The PCR contained 60 Vbeta and 13 Jbeta primers. Only in-frame clones appear in the TCRdb table, and some are missing; sequencing was by immunoSEQ multiplex PCR. The sample records approximately 240,000 clones, roughly four fifths being singletons. The sequencing sample was made of PBMCs. The receptors were gathered from a woman in her 40s in good health and CMV-seronegative.

This clone was seen a handful of times. V and J are TRBV6-4 and TRBJ1-4; TRBD1 matches at 7 bases. Germline V CDR1 and CDR2: MRHNA, SNTAGT. V shed 4 bases, J shed 4 bases, and the junction held 6 bases outside the gene matches. The length of the CDR3 is 15 residues. In DNA, the CDR3 is TGTGCCAGCAGTGCCCAGCCAGGGGGTAATGAAAAACTGTTTTTT. Its translation is CASSAQPGGNEKLFF.

The chain recombines TRBV7-2 with TRBJ1-4, with D maybe TRBD1 (5 bases). Germline CDR1 is SGHTA and CDR2 is FQGNSA. The CDR3 runs to 16 residues. The ends were cut back, 5 bases at V and 6 bases at J, with 19 bases in the middle. For the CDR3, the DNA is TGTGCCAGCAGCACCGGAAGGGGAGGGTTTTATGAAAAACTGTTTTTT. It is translated as CASSTGRGGFYEKLFF.

The V call is TRBV5-6, the J call TRBJ2-3; D possibly corresponds to TRBD1 (6 bases). The V and J ends lost 4 bases and 6 bases respectively, with 15 bases between them. Germline V gives CDR1 SGHDT, CDR2 YYEEEE. The CDR3 is 14 residues long. CDR3 sequence (DNA): TGTGCCAGCAGCAAAGACAGGTTACCGGATACGCAGTATTTT. Its translation is CASSKDRLPDTQYF.

V and J are TRBV7-9 and TRBJ2-3; 7 bases match TRBD1. The CDR3 contains 15 residues. Germline V CDR1 and CDR2: SEHNR, FQNEAQ (reference sequence). With V trimmed by 3 bases and J by 2 bases, 5 bases remained unmatched. The CDR3 region has the DNA TGTGCCAGCAGCTTGGGACAGCTATTCACAGATACGCAGTATTTT. Translated: CASSLGQLFTDTQYF.

This clone was observed a handful of times. The CDR3 is CASSLDGAPAYEQYF. The CDR3 coding sequence is TGCGCCAGCAGCTTGGACGGAGCGCCCGCCTACGAGCAGTACTTC. V gene TRBV5-1 combines with J gene TRBJ2-7; no firm D call. The V end was cut by 0 bases, the J end by 2 bases, with 12 bases between. Germline V CDR1 and CDR2: SGHRS, YFSETQ. The CDR3 sequence is 15 residues long.

This chain links TRBV2 with TRBJ2-7; tentatively, D is TRBD2 (6 bases). Germline loops: CDR1 SNHLY, CDR2 FYNNEI. This CDR3 has 18 amino acids. The V end was cut by 8 bases, the J end by 1 base, with 27 bases between. The CDR3 coding sequence is TGTGCCAGCCAAAGTAGGGGTGGGGGGACCTACAGGTCCTACGAGCAGTACTTC. This translates into CASQSRGGGTYRSYEQYF.

This clone was recorded once. This chain connects TRBV7-9 to TRBJ1-1; a weak D match, TRBD1 (6 bases). CDR1 and CDR2 (germline): SEHNR, FQNEAQ (reference sequence). V lost 5 bases and J 4 bases, leaving 17 bases between the germline ends. The length of the CDR3 is 15 residues. The CDR3 region has the DNA TGTGCCAGCAGCCCCCACGGGGGGCGGGCCACTGAAGCTTTCTTT. Its protein product is CASSPHGGRATEAFF.

The rearrangement joins TRBV2 to TRBJ2-7, with 7 bases that match TRBD2. The germline CDR1 and CDR2 sequences are SNHLY and FYNNEI. V shed 6 bases and J 3 bases; nucleotides not matched to a gene: 8. The length of the CDR3 is 14 residues. CDR3 nucleotides: TGTGCCAGCAGGAGAAGCGGGGCCATCTACGAGCAGTACTTC. Translation gives CASRRSGAIYEQYF.

This clone was observed a single time. This rearrangement joins TRBV10-1 to TRBJ1-5, with TRBD1 matching over 7 bases. Germline loops: CDR1 WNHNN, CDR2 SYGVQD (reference sequence). The CDR3 has 11 residues. Germline trimming cut 7 bases from V and 12 bases from J; bases unmatched to any gene: 6. The CDR3 bases are TGCGCCAGCAAAGCACAGGGGTACCAGCATTTT. Translating it yields CASKAQGYQHF.

This clone was seen more than once but under ten times. The rearrangement joins TRBV25-1 to TRBJ1-1; 7 positions agree with TRBD1. CDR1 and CDR2 (germline): MGHDK, SYGVNS. The CDR3 covers 13 residues. Trimming took 2 bases from V and 7 from J; bases not matched to a gene: 4. The CDR3 DNA reads as TGTGCCAGCAGTGAAAGGGGGCTGGGTGAAGCTTTCTTT. It encodes CASSERGLGEAFF.

This sequence joins TRBV18 and TRBJ1-2; the D gene is possibly TRBD1 (6 bases). The CDR3 covers 17 residues. The V end lost 6 bases, the J end lost 2 bases, and 22 bases lay between the germline ends. The V gene's germline CDR1 is KGHSH and CDR2 LQKENI. The chain's CDR3 is CASSLPGQLLPNYGYTF. CDR3 in DNA: TGTGCCAGCTCTTTACCGGGACAACTATTACCCAACTATGGCTACACCTTC.

The chain is built from TRBV5-1 and TRBJ1-2, with D uncertain. Germline loops: CDR1 SGHRS, CDR2 YFSETQ. This CDR3 region has 15 residues. V was pared by 0 bases and J by 7 bases, with 16 bases between. This CDR3 reads CASSLGEGSRSGYTF. DNA of the CDR3: TGCGCCAGCAGCTTGGGGGAAGGGAGTCGGAGTGGCTACACCTTC.

The J gene is TRBJ1-2, the V gene TRBV5-1; a possible D gene is TRBD1 (6 bases). Trimming removed 0 bases at V and 6 bases at J, with 15 bases between. CDR1 is SGHRS and CDR2 is YFSETQ in the germline V gene. The CDR3 runs to 15 residues. CDR3 sequence reads: CASSLVGTLEDGYTF. CDR3 DNA: TGCGCCAGCAGCTTGGTTGGGACACTCGAGGATGGCTACACCTTC.

The CDR3 is CASADTYTEAFF. CDR3 bases: TGCGCCAGCGCGGACACCTACACTGAAGCTTTCTTT. V gene TRBV10-2 combines with J gene TRBJ1-1; weak D call: TRBD1 (5 bases). The CDR3 extends over 12 amino acids. Germline V gene lookup returns CDR1 WSHSY and CDR2 SAAADI. Trimming stripped 8 bases from V and 3 bases from J, with 10 bases between.

This sequence joins TRBV6-5 and TRBJ1-1; D perhaps matches TRBD1 (5 bases). Germline V gives CDR1 MNHEY, CDR2 SVGAGI. V lost 6 bases and J lost 8, with 16 bases in between. The CDR3 has 13 residues. Written as DNA, the CDR3 is TGTGCCAGCAGCTATCGACAGTTGGGGGAAGCTTTCTTT. Amino acids: CASSYRQLGEAFF.

The V call is TRBV9, the J call TRBJ2-5, with 10 bases identical to TRBD2. Trimming at V came to 1 base and at J to 4 bases, leaving 10 bases not matched to a gene. In germline, CDR1 is SGDLS, CDR2 YYNGEE. This CDR3 contains 17 residues. The CDR3 region has the DNA TGTGCCAGCAGCGTATTAGGAGCGGGGGGGCCCGGAGAGACCCAGTACTTC. It codes for CASSVLGAGGPGETQYF.

The CDR3 is CAIETGSTGELFF. The DNA for the CDR3 is TGTGCCATAGAGACAGGGTCGACCGGGGAGCTGTTTTTT. The chain couples TRBV19 to TRBJ2-2, with TRBD1 matching 7 bases. From germline, CDR1 is LNHDA and CDR2 SQIVND (reference sequence). V was clipped by 10 bases and J by 5 bases; unmatched bases: 7. CDR3 size: 13 residues.

A single count supports this clone. The chain recombines TRBV7-8 with TRBJ2-5, with D perhaps TRBD2 (7 bases). Germline values: CDR1 SGHVS, CDR2 FQNEAQ. The CDR3 has 15 amino acids. V was trimmed by 5 bases and J by 2 bases, leaving 15 bases between them. CDR3 loop: CASSPREGVQETQYF. As DNA, the CDR3 is TGTGCCAGCAGCCCCAGGGAGGGGGTTCAAGAGACCCAGTACTTC.

The V gene is TRBV4-2, the J gene TRBJ2-7; D uncertain. The CDR3 runs to 13 residues. Germline V CDR1 and CDR2: LGHNA, YNFKEQ. Trimming cost V 1 base and J 6 bases, with 10 bases left between them. In DNA, the CDR3 is TGTGCCAGCAGCCAAGGGCATGAGGTCGAGCAGTACTTC. Protein product: CASSQGHEVEQYF.

The gene calls are TRBV15 and TRBJ2-2, with 9 bases matching TRBD2. CDR3 size: 18 residues. With V trimmed by 1 base and J by 5 bases, 11 bases remained unmatched. Germline V gene data show CDR1 as LNHNV and CDR2 as YYDKDF (reference sequence). The DNA for the CDR3 is TGTGCCACCAGCAGAGGGCTTTTGGCGGGGGGGTTTACCGGGGAGCTGTTTTTT. This gives the protein CATSRGLLAGGFTGELFF.

V usage is TRBV5-4 and J usage is TRBJ2-7; 8 nucleotides match TRBD1. Unmatched junction bases numbered 8, after V lost 2 bases and J lost 4 bases. Germline CDR1 is SGHNT and CDR2 is YYREEE (reference sequence). The CDR3 has 15 amino acids. The CDR3 spells CASSFSGGVFYEQYF. The CDR3 nucleotides are TGTGCCAGCAGCTTCTCAGGGGGCGTTTTTTACGAGCAGTACTTC.

The chain has TRBV7-9 and TRBJ1-1; TRBD1 is a possible D gene (5 bases). Trimming took off 1 base at V and 7 bases at J, with 7 bases between the two ends. The CDR3 is 12 amino acids. CDR1 is SEHNR, CDR2 FQNEAQ, per germline (reference sequence). The CDR3 loop reads CASSLGGGEAFF. DNA of the CDR3: TGTGCCAGCAGCTTAGGGGGCGGTGAAGCTTTCTTT.

This clone is a singleton in its sample. V is TRBV18 and J is TRBJ1-6; 7 nucleotides match TRBD1. CDR1 KGHSH and CDR2 LQKENI come from the germline V gene. The CDR3 is 16 residues long. Trimming cost V 6 bases and J 0 bases; bases outside gene matches: 5. The CDR3 coding sequence is TGTGCCAGCTCGGGACAGCCCAGCTCCTATAATTCACCCCTCCACTTT. Translated, it gives CASSGQPSSYNSPLHF.

The rearrangement uses TRBV5-4 and TRBJ2-5; D is possibly TRBD2 (6 bases). This CDR3 is built from 14 residues. Between the trimmed V and J ends, which lost 3 bases and 4 bases, there was a span of 13 bases. Germline CDR1 reads SGHNT; CDR2 reads YYREEE (reference sequence). This CDR3 reads CASSSAGLGETQYF. In DNA form, the CDR3 reads TGTGCCAGCAGCTCGGCGGGGTTAGGAGAGACCCAGTACTTC.

This chain connects TRBV15 to TRBJ2-7, with 9 positions matching TRBD1. The CDR3 is 17 amino acids. Germline assignment: CDR1 LNHNV and CDR2 YYDKDF (reference sequence). V lost 1 base and J lost 2; bases outside the gene matches: 9. CDR3 residues: CATSRASPDRGPYEQYF. CDR3 coding DNA: TGTGCCACCAGCAGAGCAAGCCCGGACAGGGGACCCTACGAGCAGTACTTC.

The chain carries TRBV4-2 and TRBJ2-1; TRBD1 agrees at 8 bases. J was trimmed by 2 bases and V by 1 base; bases with no gene match: 4. The CDR3 is 16 amino acids. Germline CDR1 reads LGHNA; CDR2 reads YNFKEQ. CDR3 nucleotide sequence: TGTGCCAGCAGCCAAGGGACAGGGATGCCCTACAATGAGCAGTTCTTC. It is translated as CASSQGTGMPYNEQFF.

V gene TRBV5-1 combines with J gene TRBJ1-1; 7 nucleotides match TRBD1. This CDR3 has 16 residues. In germline, CDR1 is SGHRS, CDR2 YFSETQ. Losses at the gene ends were 0 bases for V and 1 base for J; bases not matched to a gene: 6. The CDR3 region has the DNA TGCGCCAGCAGCTTGGTGGCAGGGGGTCGGAACACTGAAGCTTTCTTT. This sequence encodes CASSLVAGGRNTEAFF.

The chain links TRBV11-2 to TRBJ2-7; D ambiguous. There are 12 residues in the CDR3. Germline assignment: CDR1 SGHAT and CDR2 FQNNGV. With 6 bases removed from V and 2 bases from J, the gap between germline ends came to 8 bases. The CDR3 coding sequence is TGTGCCAGCAGTTCTCAGACCTACGAGCAGTACTTC. Protein sequence: CASSSQTYEQYF.

The chain carries TRBV5-4 and TRBJ2-3; 7 bases line up with TRBD2. Unmatched junction bases numbered 8, after V lost 4 bases and J lost 6 bases. The CDR3 runs to 14 residues. Germline loops: CDR1 SGHNT, CDR2 YYREEE (reference sequence). DNA for the CDR3: TGTGCCAGCAGCACCGGGGAGGGTCTGGATACGCAGTATTTT. It yields the protein CASSTGEGLDTQYF.

The rearrangement joins TRBV19 to TRBJ1-5; the D gene is possibly TRBD1 (6 bases). Germline V lookup: CDR1 LNHDA, CDR2 SQIVND (reference sequence). The CDR3 is 17 residues long. Trimming removed 6 bases at V and 0 bases at J, with 18 bases between. The CDR3 region has the DNA TGTGCCAGTAGCCCCACCCGGACAGATTATAGCAATCAGCCCCAGCATTTT. Residues: CASSPTRTDYSNQPQHF.

V is TRBV30 and J is TRBJ1-3; TRBD1 is a possible D gene (5 bases). The CDR3 extends over 13 amino acids. Germline CDR1 reads GTSNPN; CDR2 reads SVGIG (reference sequence). The V and J ends lost 5 bases and 4 bases respectively, with 12 bases between them. CDR3 sequence reads: CAWGTGIGNTIYF. The CDR3 DNA follows: TGTGCCTGGGGTACAGGAATAGGAAACACCATATATTTT.

This rearrangement joins TRBV25-1 to TRBJ1-1, with TRBD1 as a possible D gene (6 bases). V was trimmed by 3 bases and J by 5 bases, leaving 7 bases between them. Germline CDR1 and CDR2: MGHDK and SYGVNS. CDR3 length: 12 amino acids. DNA for the CDR3: TGTGCCAGCAGTGACCAGGGGACTGAAGCTTTCTTT. Its protein product is CASSDQGTEAFF.